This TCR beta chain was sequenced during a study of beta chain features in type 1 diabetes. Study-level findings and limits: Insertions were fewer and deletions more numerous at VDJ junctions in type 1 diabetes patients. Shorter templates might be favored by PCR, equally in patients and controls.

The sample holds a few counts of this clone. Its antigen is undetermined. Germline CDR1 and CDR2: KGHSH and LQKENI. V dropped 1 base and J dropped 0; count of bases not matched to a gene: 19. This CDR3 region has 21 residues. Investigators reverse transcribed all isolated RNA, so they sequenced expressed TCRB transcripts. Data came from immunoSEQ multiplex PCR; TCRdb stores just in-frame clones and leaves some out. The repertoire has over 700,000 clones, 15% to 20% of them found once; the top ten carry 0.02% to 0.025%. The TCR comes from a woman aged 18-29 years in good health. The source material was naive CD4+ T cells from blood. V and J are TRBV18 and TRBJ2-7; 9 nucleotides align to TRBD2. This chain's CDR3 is CASSPQFSGLAMKVPSYEQYF. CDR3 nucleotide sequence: TGTGCCAGCTCACCACAGTTCTCTGGACTAGCGATGAAGGTACCCTCCTACGAGCAGTACTTC.